The 6 T cell receptor beta chains below come from one sample, sequenced in a study of T cells in Graves' hyperthyroidism and ophthalmopathy. TCR beta CDR3 sequences were amplified from RNA transcripts. HTBI primers were the set used in a first-round RT-PCR of the TCR CDR3. Using its own MiXCR run on the multiplex PCR reads, TCRdb lists one record per CDR3 protein. This sample carries approximately 400,000 distinct CDR3 sequences, about a fifth of them seen once, and the ten largest clones take 40%. Sequencing input: blood. The receptors here all came from a man aged 18 to 35 with Graves' ophthalmopathy.

This clonotype turned up a few times. The CDR3 region is CASSGPSSGANVLTF. The CDR3 region has the DNA TGTGCCAGCAGTGGGCCGAGCTCTGGGGCCAACGTCCTGACTTTC. The chain joins TRBV12-3 or TRBV12-4 to TRBJ2-6; D ambiguous. The CDR3 spans 15 residues. Trimming left V 5 bases short and J 0 bases short, with 8 bases between.

About this clonotype itself: A much larger clonotype is one base distant, so this may be a read error. This chain uses TRBV5-6 with TRBJ2-2; D remains ambiguous. V dropped 4 bases and J dropped 1 base, with 14 bases sitting between them. CDR1 and CDR2 (germline): SGHDT, YYEEEE. The CDR3 length is 16 residues. In nucleotides, the CDR3 is TGTGCCAGCAGCATGGACCGGGCGTTGAACACCGGGGAGCTGTTTTTT. Protein: CASSMDRALNTGELFF.

This clonotype was detected many times. The CDR3 is CSVGGDEQYF. The CDR3 DNA is TGCAGCGTTGGGGGAGACGAGCAGTACTTC. The chain links TRBV29-1 to TRBJ2-7; TRBD2 is a possible D gene (5 bases). Germline-derived CDR1 and CDR2 are SQVTM and ANQGSEA. Trimming shortened V by 4 bases and J by 5 bases, and 6 bases separated the two germline ends. The CDR3 runs to 10 residues.

This clonotype was observed a single time. The chain joins TRBV2 to TRBJ2-3; 15 bases line up with TRBD2. J was trimmed by 5 bases and V by 6 bases; bases with no gene match: 6. Per germline, CDR1 SNHLY and CDR2 FYNNEI. The CDR3 loop spans 16 amino acids. The DNA of the CDR3 is TGTGCCAGCAGCTTAGAGGGACTAGCGGGAGGAGATACGCAGTATTTT. Its protein is CASSLEGLAGGDTQYF.

The sample holds many counts of this clonotype. The chain links TRBV11-1 to TRBJ2-1; 7 bases agree with TRBD2. Germline trimming cut 7 bases from V and 8 bases from J; bases unmatched to any gene: 11. Germline V gives CDR1 SGHAT, CDR2 FQDESV (reference sequence). The CDR3 is 14 residues long. The CDR3 DNA is TGTGCCAGCACTACTTGGGGGGGAAAGGATGAGCAGTTCTTC. Its translation: CASTTWGGKDEQFF.

This chain connects TRBV4-3 to TRBJ2-2; no firm D call. The V and J ends lost 2 bases and 7 bases respectively, with 14 bases between them. This CDR3 spans 15 amino acids. CDR1 and CDR2 (germline): LGHNA, YSLEER. The CDR3 here is CASSQPRAGHGELFF. The CDR3 coding sequence is TGCGCCAGCAGCCAACCAAGGGCCGGTCACGGGGAGCTGTTTTTT.